Described below is a single TCR beta chain sequence and its context. The antigen it binds to is not known. Base-call qualities are not available, and no considerably larger clone is one nucleotide away. These reads were obtained on an Illumina NovaSeq 6000. Using 5'RACE with constant-segment primers, TCRalpha and TCRbeta cDNA libraries were constructed, with sample barcodes and unique molecular identifiers added in the process. RNA was extracted from every sample with Trizol reagent. Amplification of the libraries took two PCR steps, and the second step added a second sample barcode plus Illumina TruSeq adapters. The libraries were sequenced on an Illumina NovaSeq using 2 x 150 bp paired-end reads. On the study's bioinformatics: Reads were demultiplexed and collapsed into UMI-guided consensus sequences with migec v1.2.7. Using mixcr v2.1.11, UMI consensuses were aligned to TRA and TRB V and J templates and then assembled into clonotypes. A clonotype was counted as expanded or contracted only if both edgeR and NoisET called the change significant, with noise models trained on biological replicates. For edgeR calls, the thresholds were a false discovery rate-adjusted p below 0.01 and a log2 fold-change of 1. PCA with hierarchical clustering of max-normalized trajectories of the 1000 most abundant clonotypes was used as exploratory dynamics analysis. Separately sequenced CD4+ and CD8+ repertoires were used to assign the CD4 or CD8 phenotype of responding clones. TCRdb reanalyzed the raw reads on its own, using fastp at Q25 for trimming and MiXCR for clone calling, and kept in-frame beta chains. Rows merge per CDR3 protein into single entries with the most common DNA and genes. TCRdb's processing, not the authors' own work, is the source of the V and J calls. The sample profile shows roughly 300,000 distinct CDR3 sequences; approximately 7.6% of them were found once. Together, the top ten hold approximately 23% of the sample.

The CDR3 spans 15 residues, from the cysteine through the phenylalanine. Only CDR3 DNA remains: 45 bases, in frame from the first base. V is clipped by 3 bases and J by 4 bases, and the sequence between their germline boundaries is 15 bases long. Sequences SSHAT (CDR1) and FNYEAQ (CDR2) are obtained from the germline V gene (reference sequence). This specimen belongs to a study of T-cell memory formation after mild COVID-19 (dated by TCRdb to the early 2020s). As for the study more broadly: TCR sequence clusters from the two donors were largely donor specific. Two young, previously healthy adult volunteers made up the cohort, one male and one female. In a couple of donors, T-cell clones that expanded and contracted after mild COVID-19 were tracked by sequencing TCRalpha and TCRbeta repertoires over time.

Ficoll-Paque density gradient centrifugation was the method used to isolate PBMCs. On the study overall, not on this receptor specifically: From day 15 to 85, contracting clones showed balanced CD4/CD8 phenotypes, whereas a second wave of clones that expanded from day 15 to 37 leaned towards CD4+. Some responding clones were detected in pre-infection memory, suggesting pre-existing cross-reactive memory T cells joined the SARS-CoV-2 response. SARS-CoV-2 specificity of the second-wave clones peaking on day 37 was not confirmed. Only a couple of mild cases were covered by the study, and larger cohorts that include severe cases with pre-infection samples were considered necessary. Contracting CD4+ clones were found mainly in CM and EM memory subsets, while CD8+ clones were enriched in EMRA.

Sequencing used PBMCs or a T cell subset sorted from them (not recorded which). The chain joins TRBV7-7 to TRBJ1-2, with no confident D gene call. This sequence was found in a man between 18 and 35 years old who had mild COVID-19 (a few samples of this study predate the infection). The sample titles of this study are shuffled in the database, so cell type and time point are left out; the donor was told from shared clones. Here the CDR3 is given as CASSFETAVTYGYTF. The nucleotides read TGTGCCAGCAGCTTCGAGACCGCGGTGACCTATGGCTACACCTTC.